This entry lists 21 T cell receptor beta chains sequenced from one sample in a study of T cell responses to AZD1222 COVID-19 vaccine (dated by TCRdb to the early 2020s). Interpreted using the paper, the time point label stands for: baseline before first vaccination. Receptor amplification or capture employed the immunoSEQ multiplex PCR assay. The table comes from immuneACCESS by way of TCRdb, which keeps in-frame sequences with V and J called. Part of the clones is missing from these tables; in studies checked, under half for an unresolved V gene and the rest for unknown reasons. Present in this sample are some 170,000 clones, just over 90% of which were seen just once. 2% to 3% of the sample is taken by the ten largest. The specimen was peripheral blood, collected on day 0 of AZD1222 vaccination. The receptors originated from an adult in good health.

The chain combines TRBV18 with TRBJ1-4, with D possibly being TRBD1 (5 bases). The CDR3 extends over 15 amino acids. Germline CDR1 and CDR2: KGHSH and LQKENI. V was shortened by 0 bases and J by 7 bases, with 12 bases between the two germline ends. CDR3: CASSPPEGESEKLFF. The CDR3 DNA reads TGTGCCAGCTCACCACCGGAAGGGGAGAGTGAAAAACTGTTTTTT.

V is TRBV6-5 and J is TRBJ2-7; possible D gene TRBD1, 5 bases. Germline-derived CDR1 and CDR2 are MNHEY and SVGAGI. CDR3 length: 15 residues. The V gene lost 5 bases and the J gene lost 0 bases, with 14 bases spanning the gap. This CDR3 reads CASSPQGTLSYEQYF. In nucleotides, the CDR3 is TGTGCCAGCAGTCCCCAGGGTACCCTCTCCTACGAGCAGTACTTC.

The V and J genes are TRBV10-2 and TRBJ2-1, with 14 bases aligning to TRBD2. With V trimmed by 2 bases and J by 9 bases, 6 bases remained unmatched. Germline-derived CDR1 and CDR2 are WSHSY and SAAADI. This CDR3 is built from 16 residues. In nucleotides, the CDR3 is TGCGCCAGCAGTGAGCCCGGGACTAGCGGGAGTTCTGAGCAGTTCTTC. It translates to CASSEPGTSGSSEQFF.

The CDR3 DNA reads as TGTGCCAGCAGTTCACAGGGCCGCCCCCTAAGGGGCTACACCTTC. Translated: CASSSQGRPLRGYTF. The chain carries TRBV6-5 and TRBJ1-2, with a weak D call TRBD1 (6 bases). Germline V gene lookup returns CDR1 MNHEY and CDR2 SVGAGI. With 4 bases removed from V and 8 bases from J, the gap between germline ends came to 20 bases. The CDR3 contains 15 residues.

In its sample, this clone was seen once. The V gene is TRBV12-3 or TRBV12-4, the J gene TRBJ2-5, with TRBD1 matching 8 bases. The ends lost 3 bases at V and 6 bases at J; junction bases unmatched: 3. The CDR3 runs 13 residues. The CDR3 spells CASSFRGQQTQYF. CDR3 bases: TGTGCCAGCAGTTTCAGGGGGCAACAGACCCAGTACTTC.

The table lists this clone with a count of one. This rearrangement joins TRBV5-1 to TRBJ2-1, with TRBD2 matching 7 bases. Trimming cost V 0 bases and J 10 bases; bases outside gene matches: 10. The germline gives CDR1 SGHRS, CDR2 YFSETQ. This CDR3 contains 15 residues. The chain's CDR3 is CASSLGLAAGREQFF. CDR3 DNA: TGCGCCAGCAGCTTGGGCCTAGCGGCGGGGAGGGAGCAGTTCTTC.

CDR3 nucleotides: TGTGCCAGCAGCGTAGCAGGATCGACCTACGAGCAGTACTTC. Amino acids: CASSVAGSTYEQYF. The genes are TRBV9 and TRBJ2-7; D not certain. From germline, CDR1 is SGDLS and CDR2 YYNGEE. Trimming took off 0 bases at V and 2 bases at J, with 9 bases between the two ends. The CDR3 is made up of 14 amino acids.

This chain links TRBV3-1 (or the pseudogene TRBV3-2) with TRBJ1-1; a weak D match, TRBD1 (5 bases). CDR1 is LGHDT and CDR2 is YNNKEL in the germline V gene (reference sequence). V was trimmed by 2 bases and J by 11 bases, leaving 12 bases between them. This CDR3 spans 12 amino acids. The DNA for the CDR3 is TGTGCCAGCAGCCAAACGGGACTGGGGGCTTTCTTT. It translates to CASSQTGLGAFF.

For this clone: Other DNA sequences in this sample translate to the same CDR3. V is TRBV6-4 and J is TRBJ1-2; D remains unclear. The CDR3 loop spans 12 amino acids. Germline CDR1 MRHNA, CDR2 SNTAGT. Between the trimmed V and J ends, which lost 2 bases and 4 bases, there was a span of 5 bases. This CDR3 reads CASSDGGYGYTF. DNA for the CDR3: TGTGCCAGCAGTGACGGCGGCTATGGCTACACCTTC.

Here the CDR3 DNA reads TGCAGTGCTCCAGGGACAGATGGCTACACCTTC. Translating it yields CSAPGTDGYTF. The chain uses TRBV20-1 and TRBJ1-2, with 7 bases aligning to TRBD1. The germline gives CDR1 DFQATT, CDR2 SNEGSKA (reference sequence). This CDR3 comprises 11 residues. Unmatched junction bases numbered 3, after V lost 5 bases and J lost 6 bases.

The chain joins TRBV6-5 to TRBJ2-1, with 7 bases fitting TRBD2. Germline V gene data show CDR1 as MNHEY and CDR2 as SVGAGI. The trim removed 2 bases at V and 0 bases at J, leaving 4 bases unmatched. The CDR3 has 16 amino acids. The CDR3 DNA is TGTGCCAGCAGTTACCCCAGCGGGGCCTCCTACAATGAGCAGTTCTTC. As protein: CASSYPSGASYNEQFF.

This chain connects TRBV6-1 to TRBJ2-1; 11 bases map to TRBD2. The J segment lost 7 bases and the V segment lost 4 bases, leaving 12 bases of the junction unmatched. CDR1 and CDR2 (germline): MNHNS, SASEGT. CDR3 size: 17 residues. This CDR3 reads CASSGPVAGGPRNEQFF. DNA of the CDR3: TGTGCCAGCAGTGGACCCGTAGCGGGAGGGCCGAGGAATGAGCAGTTCTTC.

As DNA, the CDR3 is TGCGCCAGCAGCTTGCGGGGGTTAAGCTCCTACAATGAGCAGTTCTTC. This codes for CASSLRGLSSYNEQFF. The rearrangement joins TRBV5-1 to TRBJ2-1, with D tentatively TRBD2 (6 bases). This CDR3 spans 16 amino acids. Trimming shortened V by 1 base and J by 0 bases, and 11 bases separated the two germline ends. Per the germline V gene, CDR1 is SGHRS and CDR2 is YFSETQ.

This clone has ten or more counts. The V gene is TRBV14, the J gene TRBJ2-2; D not certain. V shed 3 bases and J shed 4 bases, with 6 bases lying between them. The germline V gene has CDR1 SGHDN and CDR2 FVKESK. The length of the CDR3 is 13 residues. The CDR3 sequence: CASSHDITGELFF. The CDR3 DNA reads TGTGCCAGCAGCCACGACATCACCGGGGAGCTGTTTTTT.

V and J are TRBV9 and TRBJ1-2; unclear D gene. Trimming shortened V by 1 base and J by 6 bases, and 13 bases separated the two germline ends. The CDR3 totals 14 residues. Germline-derived CDR1 and CDR2 are SGDLS and YYNGEE. DNA for the CDR3: TGTGCCAGCAGCGTATATGGGGTTTTGGATGGCTACACCTTC. Its protein product is CASSVYGVLDGYTF.

The chain uses TRBV11-2 and TRBJ1-4; D gene unclear. The germline V and J ends were trimmed by 2 bases and 4 bases, with 8 bases remaining between them. Germline lookup yields CDR1 SGHAT and CDR2 FQNNGV. The CDR3 runs to 14 residues. The CDR3: CASSLPDDNEKLFF. DNA for the CDR3: TGTGCCAGCAGCTTACCAGACGATAATGAAAAACTGTTTTTT.

The chain employs TRBV15 and TRBJ2-7; maybe TRBD1 (7 bases). Germline values: CDR1 LNHNV, CDR2 YYDKDF (reference sequence). This CDR3 spans 15 amino acids. Trimming took 0 bases from V and 3 from J, leaving 12 bases between them. CDR3 bases: TGTGCCACCAGCAGAGAAGGAGGGGGCCACTACGAGCAGTACTTC. Its translation: CATSREGGGHYEQYF.

The rearrangement links TRBV6-5 to TRBJ2-7; TRBD1 matches 9 bases. The junction had 6 bases not matched to a gene; V was cut back by 8 bases and J by 1 base. The CDR3 spans 14 residues. Germline values: CDR1 MNHEY, CDR2 SVGAGI. This CDR3 is CASQGQGISYEQYF. Here the CDR3 DNA reads TGTGCCAGCCAGGGACAGGGAATTTCCTACGAGCAGTACTTC.

The chain links TRBV20-1 to TRBJ2-5, with TRBD1 identical over 8 bases. Germline V gene data show CDR1 as DFQATT and CDR2 as SNEGSKA (reference sequence). The length of the CDR3 is 11 residues. With 5 bases clipped from V and 4 bases from J, the junction kept 0 bases outside the gene matches. The DNA for the CDR3 is TGCAGTGCTGACAGGGGAGAGACCCAGTACTTC. Its protein product is CSADRGETQYF.

The V gene is TRBV30, the J gene TRBJ1-3; D not certain. V lost 2 bases and J lost 0, with 5 bases in between. CDR1 and CDR2 from the germline V gene are GTSNPN and SVGIG (reference sequence). The CDR3 totals 13 residues. The CDR3 loop reads CAWSRSSGNTIYF. DNA of the CDR3: TGTGCCTGGAGTAGGAGCTCTGGAAACACCATATATTTT.

V is TRBV10-2 and J is TRBJ2-3; TRBD2 agrees at 10 bases. Germline CDR1 reads WSHSY; CDR2 reads SAAADI. After removal of 3 bases from V and 4 bases from J, the junction contained 13 bases not matched to a gene. This CDR3 spans 18 amino acids. CDR3 region: CASSDPAGGPLGPDTQYF. CDR3 DNA: TGCGCCAGCAGTGATCCAGCGGGAGGGCCGTTGGGACCAGATACGCAGTATTTT.